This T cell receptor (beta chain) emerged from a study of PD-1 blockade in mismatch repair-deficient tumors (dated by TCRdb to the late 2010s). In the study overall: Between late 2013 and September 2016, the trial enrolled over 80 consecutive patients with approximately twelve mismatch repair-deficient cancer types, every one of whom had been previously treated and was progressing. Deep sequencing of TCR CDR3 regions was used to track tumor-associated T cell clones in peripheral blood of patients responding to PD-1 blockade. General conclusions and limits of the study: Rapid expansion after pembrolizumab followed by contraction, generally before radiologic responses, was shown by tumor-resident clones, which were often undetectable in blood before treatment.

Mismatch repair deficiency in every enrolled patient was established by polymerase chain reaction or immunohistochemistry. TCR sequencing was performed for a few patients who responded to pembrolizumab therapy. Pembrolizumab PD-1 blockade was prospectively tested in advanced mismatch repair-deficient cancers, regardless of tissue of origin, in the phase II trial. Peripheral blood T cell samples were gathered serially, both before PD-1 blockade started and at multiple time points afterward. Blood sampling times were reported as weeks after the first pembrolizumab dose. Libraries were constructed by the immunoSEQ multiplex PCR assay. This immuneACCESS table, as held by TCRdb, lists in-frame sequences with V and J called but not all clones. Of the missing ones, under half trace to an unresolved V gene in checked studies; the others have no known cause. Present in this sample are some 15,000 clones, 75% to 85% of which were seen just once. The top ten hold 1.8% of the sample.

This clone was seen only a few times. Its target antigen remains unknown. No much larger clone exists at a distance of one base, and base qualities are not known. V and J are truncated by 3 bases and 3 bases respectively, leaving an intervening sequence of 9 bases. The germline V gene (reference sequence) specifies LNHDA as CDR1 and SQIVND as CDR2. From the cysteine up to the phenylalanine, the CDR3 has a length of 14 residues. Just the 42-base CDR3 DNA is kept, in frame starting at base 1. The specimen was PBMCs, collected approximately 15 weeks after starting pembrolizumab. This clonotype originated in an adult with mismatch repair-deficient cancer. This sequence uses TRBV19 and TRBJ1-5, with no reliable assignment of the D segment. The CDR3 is CASSMWASNQPQHF. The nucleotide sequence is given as TGTGCCAGTAGTATGTGGGCATCCAATCAGCCCCAGCATTTT.